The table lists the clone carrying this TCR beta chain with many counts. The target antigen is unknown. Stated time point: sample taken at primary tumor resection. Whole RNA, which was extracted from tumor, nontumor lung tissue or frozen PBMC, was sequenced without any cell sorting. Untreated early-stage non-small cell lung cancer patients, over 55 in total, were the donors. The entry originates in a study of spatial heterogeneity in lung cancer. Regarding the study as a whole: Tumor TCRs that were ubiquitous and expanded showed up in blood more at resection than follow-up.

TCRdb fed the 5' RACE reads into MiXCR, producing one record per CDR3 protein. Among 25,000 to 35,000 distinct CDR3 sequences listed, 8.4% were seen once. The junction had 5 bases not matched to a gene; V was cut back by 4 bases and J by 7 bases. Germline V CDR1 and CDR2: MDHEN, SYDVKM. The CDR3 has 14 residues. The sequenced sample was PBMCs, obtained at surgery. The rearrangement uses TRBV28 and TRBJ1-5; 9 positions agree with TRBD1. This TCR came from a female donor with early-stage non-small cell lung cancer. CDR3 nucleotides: TGTGCCAGCAGTTCACAGGGGGCGAACCAGCCCCAGCATTTT. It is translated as CASSSQGANQPQHF. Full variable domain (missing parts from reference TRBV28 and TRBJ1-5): DVKVTQSSRYLVKRTGEKVFLECVQDMDHENMFWYRQDPGLGLRLIYFSYDVKMKEKGDIPEGYSVSREKKERFSLILESASTNQTSMYLCASSSQGANQPQHFGDGTRLSIL.